This record looks at one TCR beta chain sequence and its context. What it recognizes is unknown. This specimen belongs to a study of early T cells in non-severe SARS-CoV-2 infection. The study's findings and limits: The study's VDJdb matching favored anti-spike CD8 responses and missed private and CD4 specificities.

From the 5' RACE reads, TCRdb called clonotypes with MiXCR, one entry per CDR3 protein. The table has nearly 50,000 distinct CDR3 sequences, approximately 5.7% seen once; the top ten hold under 9%. The specimen was whole blood, collected at baseline. The receptor's source is an adult who was a healthcare worker with PCR-confirmed SARS-CoV-2 infection or an uninfected control (not recorded which).

The DNA of the CDR3 is TGCGCCAGCAGCTTGAATTTGGTATCGGGTTCACCCCTCCACTTT. This sequence encodes CASSLNLVSGSPLHF. The chain links TRBV5-1 to TRBJ1-6; D is ambiguous. Germline CDR1 reads SGHRS; CDR2 reads YFSETQ. The CDR3 totals 15 residues. V lost 1 base, J lost 9 bases, and 14 bases lay in between.